This is a list of T cell receptor beta chains from one sample in a study of blood T cell repertoires in COVID-19. Sequencing used immunoSEQ multiplex PCR; TCRdb keeps in-frame clones, though not all of them. The repertoire holds about 50,000 clones, roughly 82% seen once, with about 14% in the top ten. Sequences were obtained from peripheral blood. These receptors originate from a human donor in a cohort sampled during active COVID-19. The CDR3 runs from the conserved cysteine through the conserved F or W. A D gene is named only where the DNA matches it firmly. Expanded clones are given a class, and other clones once, few, many or no size at all.

v_gene,d_gene,abundance,j_gene,CDR3nt,CDR3aa
TRBV13,-,-,TRBJ1-6,TGTGCCAGCGGACTTTGGTCCTATAATTCACCCCTCCACTTT,CASGLWSYNSPLHF
TRBV12-5,-,-,TRBJ2-1,TGTGCTAGTGGTTACTCGACTGGGTTAGAGTTCTTC,CASGYSTGLEFF
TRBV12-5,TRBD2,-,TRBJ2-1,TGTGCTAGTGGTCTCCCCGGGACTAGCGGGAGTGAGGAGCAGTTCTTC,CASGLPGTSGSEEQFF
TRBV7-9,TRBD1,-,TRBJ2-7,TGTGCCAGCAGCCAAAAGGGGGGACAGGGGGCAATCTACGAGCAGTACTTC,CASSQKGGQGAIYEQYF
TRBV2,-,-,TRBJ1-6,TGTGCCAGCATAAACAGGGTGCCTTCACCCCTCCACTTT,CASINRVPSPLHF
TRBV5-4,-,-,TRBJ2-3,TGTGCCAGCAGCGGAGGCATCTCAACGAGCACAGATACGCAGTATTTT,CASSGGISTSTDTQYF
TRBV29-1,-,few,TRBJ2-7,TGCAGCGCCCGTCCCCCTGGCAGCTCCTACGAGCAGTACTTC,CSARPPGSSYEQYF
TRBV4-1,TRBD2,few,TRBJ2-5,TGCGCCAGCAGCCCTAGACTAGCGGGAGTTAGAGAGACCCAGTACTTC,CASSPRLAGVRETQYF
TRBV7-3,-,-,TRBJ2-3,TGTGCCAGCAGCGTGGGGGGTACGCAGTATTTT,CASSVGGTQYF
TRBV6-1,-,-,TRBJ1-1,TGTGCCAGCAGTGAAAGACAGCTTCAGAACACTGAAGCTTTCTTT,CASSERQLQNTEAFF
TRBV7-9,-,-,TRBJ1-2,TGTGCCAGCAGCTTCAGTCAGGGCCATGGCTACACCTTC,CASSFSQGHGYTF
TRBV21-1,-,-,TRBJ2-1,TGTGCCAGCACCATGCCCGGGGACAGGGTGGAATACAATGAGCAGTTCTTC,CASTMPGDRVEYNEQFF
TRBV29-1,TRBD2,-,TRBJ2-1,TGCAGCGTTGAAATGCGGGGACTAGCGGGAGGACGGCAGTTCTTC,CSVEMRGLAGGRQFF
TRBV7-2,TRBD2,-,TRBJ2-7,TGTGCCAGCAGCCCAGGGACTAGCGGGGATCCCTACGAGCAGTACTTC,CASSPGTSGDPYEQYF
TRBV28,-,-,TRBJ1-2,TGTGCCAGCAGTTTAGGGTCGGGCAGGTCGGGGGACCTTAACTATGGCTACACCTTC,CASSLGSGRSGDLNYGYTF
TRBV5-8,-,few,TRBJ2-7,TGTGCCAGCAGCTTGTACAGGGACTACGAGCAGTACTTC,CASSLYRDYEQYF
TRBV19,-,-,TRBJ1-2,TGTGCCAGTAGTGTTGAGGGTGCTGGCTACACCTTC,CASSVEGAGYTF
TRBV10-2,-,-,TRBJ2-6,TGCGCCGAGGGGGACTCTGGGGCCAACGTCCTGACTTTC,CAEGDSGANVLTF
TRBV20-1,TRBD2,-,TRBJ2-1,TGCAGTGCTAGTATGGCTAGCGGGAGAAATGAGCAGTTCTTC,CSASMASGRNEQFF
TRBV7-2,-,-,TRBJ1-2,TGTGCCAGCAGCACAACCCTGGACAGCTATGGCTACACCTTC,CASSTTLDSYGYTF
TRBV6-6,-,-,TRBJ1-1,TGTGCCAGCATCATAGACAGGTTGAACACTGAAGCTTTCTTT,CASIIDRLNTEAFF
TRBV4-2,-,-,TRBJ1-5,TGTGCCAGCAGCCAAGCGTTAAATCAGCCCCAGCATTTT,CASSQALNQPQHF
TRBV6-2/TRBV6-3,-,-,TRBJ2-5,TGTGCCAGCAGCCCCGGGAGCAGACAAGAGACCCAGTACTTC,CASSPGSRQETQYF
TRBV9,TRBD1,-,TRBJ1-3,TGTGCCAGCAGCGTACGGACAGGGGGTAGAGGAAACACCATATATTTT,CASSVRTGGRGNTIYF
TRBV7-2,TRBD2,-,TRBJ2-7,TGTGCCTCCACCGGGACTAGCGGGGAAAACGAGCAGTACTTC,CASTGTSGENEQYF
TRBV7-2,-,-,TRBJ1-2,TGTGCCAGCAGCCTTAGGACAGCCCACTATGGCTACACCTTC,CASSLRTAHYGYTF
TRBV27,-,once,TRBJ2-3,TGTGCCAGCAGTTTGGGGGCCACAGATACGCAGTATTTT,CASSLGATDTQYF